One sample yielded the 30 T cell receptor beta chains listed below, sequenced in a study of STAT5B mutations in CD4+ large granular lymphocyte leukemia (dated by TCRdb to between 2021 and 2024). Library method: the immunoSEQ multiplex PCR assay. In TCRdb, the immuneACCESS table is reduced to in-frame sequences with V and J assigned. These tables do not hold every clone; where another copy was compared, an unresolved V gene accounts for under half, and the others remain unexplained. The sample contains 30,000 or so clones, about 69% of them found a single time. Of the sample, roughly 3.2% is held by the ten largest clones. Sequencing was done on a sample of CD4+ T cells from blood buffy coats. The receptors derive from a human donor in good health.

This clone was found a few times. V gene TRBV12-1 combines with J gene TRBJ2-4; no check of the table's D call, TRBD2, against the DNA was made. TRBV12-1 constitutes a pseudogene. CDR3 length: 17 residues. This chain's CDR3 is CASSFPDREPVKNIQYF. Here the CDR3 DNA reads TGTGCCAGCAGCTTTCCTGATCGGGAGCCAGTCAAAAACATTCAGTACTTC.

The chain employs TRBV5-1 and TRBJ1-2; D remains unclear. The CDR3 covers 13 residues. Trimming cost V 4 bases and J 5 bases, with 12 bases left between them. Germline CDR1 is SGHRS and CDR2 is YFSETQ. The CDR3 sequence is CASSPDNLYGYTF. Written as DNA, the CDR3 is TGCGCCAGCAGCCCCGACAACTTATATGGCTACACCTTC.

This rearrangement joins TRBV9 to TRBJ2-1, with 7 bases matching TRBD2. CDR3 length: 16 residues. The V segment lost 0 bases and the J segment 3 bases; nucleotides outside the gene matches: 6. Germline lookup yields CDR1 SGDLS and CDR2 YYNGEE. The CDR3 coding sequence is TGTGCCAGCAGCGTAGGGGGAGCGGGAAGCTACAATGAGCAGTTCTTC. Translating it yields CASSVGGAGSYNEQFF.

V gene TRBV2 combines with J gene TRBJ2-3; D is possibly TRBD2 (6 bases). The germline CDR1 and CDR2 sequences are SNHLY and FYNNEI. This CDR3 is built from 16 residues. V was pared by 7 bases and J by 5 bases, with 22 bases between. The CDR3 sequence: CASIGPAGGEVDTQYF. In DNA form, the CDR3 reads TGTGCCAGCATAGGGCCCGCGGGTGGGGAGGTAGATACGCAGTATTTT.

In its sample, this clone was seen once. The gene calls are TRBV5-4 and TRBJ2-7, with a tentative D call TRBD2 (5 bases). CDR3 length: 13 residues. CDR1 and CDR2 (germline): SGHNT, YYREEE (reference sequence). The V and J ends lost 4 bases and 4 bases respectively, with 12 bases between them. CDR3 DNA: TGTGCCAGCAGCGCGGCTGGGAGTTACGAGCAGTACTTC. It is translated as CASSAAGSYEQYF.

The chain uses TRBV7-2 and TRBJ2-7; D might be TRBD2 (5 bases). Germline-derived CDR1 and CDR2 are SGHTA and FQGNSA. V was shortened by 5 bases and J by 6 bases, with 14 bases between the two germline ends. This CDR3 has 13 residues. CDR3 protein: CASSLGGLSEQYF. In nucleotides, the CDR3 is TGTGCCAGCAGCCTAGGCGGGTTGTCCGAGCAGTACTTC.

The genes are TRBV27 and TRBJ2-5; D remains ambiguous. The CDR3 has 14 amino acids. The V end was cut by 2 bases, the J end by 2 bases, with 9 bases between. From germline, CDR1 is MNHEY and CDR2 SMNVEV (reference sequence). CDR3 region: CASSLRRSQETQYF. CDR3 in DNA: TGTGCCAGCAGTTTACGGCGTAGTCAAGAGACCCAGTACTTC.

The J gene is TRBJ2-1, the V gene TRBV4-3, with TRBD2 identical over 8 bases. Germline V gene data show CDR1 as LGHNA and CDR2 as YSLEER. After removal of 1 base from V and 9 bases from J, the junction contained 14 bases not matched to a gene. The CDR3 has 17 residues. CDR3 protein: CASSQVRTGGPGSEQFF. The CDR3 DNA reads as TGCGCCAGCAGCCAAGTAAGGACGGGAGGGCCTGGTAGTGAGCAGTTCTTC.

The table lists this clone with a few counts. The rearrangement links TRBV29-1 to TRBJ1-4, with D uncertain. The CDR3 contains 12 residues. V was cut by 4 bases and J by 4 bases, with 7 bases left in between. Germline values: CDR1 SQVTM, CDR2 ANQGSEA. CDR3 bases: TGCAGCGTTGCCCTCCGTAATGAAAAACTGTTTTTT. It yields the protein CSVALRNEKLFF.

V usage is TRBV5-8 and J usage is TRBJ2-3, with TRBD1 matching over 7 bases. Trimming took 0 bases from V and 2 from J; bases not matched to a gene: 6. CDR1 and CDR2 (germline): SGHTS, YDEGEE. This CDR3 has 16 residues. Written as DNA, the CDR3 is TGTGCCAGCAGCTTGGTGGGACAGCCTAACACAGATACGCAGTATTTT. Protein sequence: CASSLVGQPNTDTQYF.

This chain links TRBV30 with TRBJ2-1, with D maybe TRBD1 (5 bases). Germline lookup yields CDR1 GTSNPN and CDR2 SVGIG (reference sequence). The CDR3 is 13 amino acids. V lost 0 bases, J lost 14 bases, and 17 bases lay in between. The CDR3 sequence: CAWSVAPIDRKFF. The DNA for the CDR3 is TGTGCCTGGAGTGTAGCCCCCATTGACAGAAAGTTCTTC.

This chain connects TRBV9 to TRBJ2-2; TRBD1 agrees at 7 bases. V lost 4 bases to trimming and J lost 4 bases; unmatched junction nucleotides: 7. This CDR3 comprises 15 residues. Germline assignment: CDR1 SGDLS and CDR2 YYNGEE. This CDR3 is CASSPEQGSTGELFF. CDR3 nucleotides: TGTGCCAGCAGCCCAGAACAGGGGTCCACCGGGGAGCTGTTTTTT.

This chain joins TRBV18 and TRBJ2-7; 8 nucleotides match TRBD1. CDR1 KGHSH and CDR2 LQKENI come from the germline V gene. The V and J ends lost 6 bases and 3 bases, in that order; junction bases with no gene match: 4. The CDR3 sequence is 13 residues long. CDR3 loop: CASSLGQGYEQYF. Here the CDR3 DNA reads TGTGCCAGCTCCCTAGGACAGGGCTACGAGCAGTACTTC.

A few counts support this clone. The chain links TRBV5-5 to TRBJ2-3; 13 positions match TRBD2. V lost 4 bases to trimming and J lost 7 bases; unmatched junction nucleotides: 6. Germline CDR1 is SGHKS and CDR2 is YYEKEE (reference sequence). CDR3 size: 15 residues. The CDR3: CASSPRTSGRYTQYF. CDR3 sequence (DNA): TGTGCCAGCAGCCCTAGGACTAGCGGGAGATATACGCAGTATTTT.

The J gene is TRBJ1-1, the V gene TRBV19; no reliable D call. V was cut by 6 bases and J by 1 base, with 6 bases left in between. The CDR3 sequence is 12 residues long. The germline gives CDR1 LNHDA, CDR2 SQIVND (reference sequence). As DNA, the CDR3 is TGTGCCAGTAGCTACCCGAACACTGAAGCTTTCTTT. It codes for CASSYPNTEAFF.

The J gene is TRBJ1-1, the V gene TRBV5-6; D is unclear. Germline values: CDR1 SGHDT, CDR2 YYEEEE. The CDR3 covers 13 residues. V lost 6 bases and J lost 4, with 13 bases in between. The CDR3 nucleotides are TGTGCCAGCACGAAAAGGTTGGGCACTGAAGCTTTCTTT. It yields the protein CASTKRLGTEAFF.

The chain couples TRBV10-1 to TRBJ2-1, with 11 bases identical to TRBD2. Germline-derived CDR1 and CDR2 are WNHNN and SYGVQD (reference sequence). The ends lost 0 bases at V and 7 bases at J; junction bases unmatched: 11. The CDR3 contains 18 residues. CDR3 sequence reads: CASSESPPLAGGNNEQFF. CDR3 nucleotides: TGCGCCAGCAGTGAGTCACCCCCGCTAGCGGGAGGAAATAATGAGCAGTTCTTC.

The chain recombines TRBV7-2 with TRBJ2-5, with 7 bases fitting TRBD2. The CDR3 totals 16 residues. V lost 2 bases, J lost 2 bases, and 8 bases stayed unmatched. CDR1 is SGHTA and CDR2 is FQGNSA in the germline V gene. CDR3 amino acids: CASSLIAVGGQETQYF. The CDR3 region has the DNA TGTGCCAGCAGCTTAATCGCCGTGGGAGGGCAAGAGACCCAGTACTTC.

V is TRBV29-1 and J is TRBJ2-1; a possible D gene is TRBD2 (6 bases). The CDR3 has 12 residues. CDR1 and CDR2 (germline): SQVTM, ANQGSEA. Trimming stripped 6 bases from V and 9 bases from J, with 15 bases between. This chain's CDR3 is CSVRLVMAEQFF. The CDR3 nucleotides read TGCAGCGTCCGACTAGTGATGGCTGAGCAGTTCTTC.

The V gene is TRBV5-4, the J gene TRBJ2-3, with 7 bases that match TRBD2. The CDR3 consists of 15 residues. Germline CDR1 is SGHNT and CDR2 is YYREEE (reference sequence). The V gene end was trimmed by 4 bases and the J gene end by 0 bases; junction bases not matched to a gene: 5. The CDR3 spells CASSGAGRSTDTQYF. The CDR3 region has the DNA TGTGCCAGCAGCGGAGCGGGGAGGAGCACAGATACGCAGTATTTT. The full variable domain, rest sourced from reference TRBV5-4 and TRBJ2-3, is ETGVTQSPTHLIKTRGQQVTLRCSSQSGHNTVSWYQQALGQGPQFIFQYYREEENGRGNFPPRFSGLQFPNYSSELNVNALELDDSALYLCASSGAGRSTDTQYFGPGTRLTVL.

Only one count was recorded for this clone. The chain is built from TRBV12-2 and TRBJ1-1; the table's D call, TRBD1, was not checked against the DNA. TRBV12-2 is flagged as a pseudogene. This CDR3 has 13 amino acids. This chain's CDR3 is CASRIRRHGGAFF. The CDR3 DNA reads as TGTGCAAGTCGCATAAGAAGACATGGTGGGGCTTTCTTT.

This clone was observed a single time. This rearrangement joins TRBV6-6 to TRBJ2-5; D unclear. This CDR3 has 15 residues. Between the trimmed V and J ends, which lost 7 bases and 5 bases, there was a span of 20 bases. Germline V gene lookup returns CDR1 MNHNY and CDR2 SVGAGI (reference sequence). The DNA for the CDR3 is TGTGCCAGCAAAAAAGGGCCAGGCCCTGGGGAGACCCAGTACTTC. It encodes CASKKGPGPGETQYF.

The chain couples TRBV6-1 to TRBJ2-7; D is unresolved. CDR1 and CDR2 from the germline V gene are MNHNS and SASEGT. The V end lost 2 bases, the J end lost 4 bases, and 9 bases lay between the germline ends. The CDR3 contains 13 residues. The CDR3 nucleotides read TGTGCCAGCAGTGAAATGGGGATTTACGAGCAGTACTTC. Amino acid sequence: CASSEMGIYEQYF.

This clone was seen more than once but under ten times. V gene TRBV29-1 combines with J gene TRBJ2-7; D is unresolved. The CDR3 has 13 amino acids. V lost 3 bases, J lost 0 bases, and 9 bases lay in between. CDR1 and CDR2 (germline): SQVTM, ANQGSEA. For the CDR3, the DNA is TGCAGCGTTGAGGGCCACGGCTCCTACGAGCAGTACTTC. Amino acid sequence: CSVEGHGSYEQYF.

The genes are TRBV11-3 and TRBJ2-2; 7 nucleotides match TRBD1. From germline, CDR1 is SGHNT and CDR2 YENEEA. Unmatched junction bases numbered 9, after V lost 8 bases and J lost 0 bases. The CDR3 runs to 16 residues. This CDR3 reads CASSPRGPTNTGELFF. As DNA, the CDR3 is TGTGCCAGCTCTCCTAGGGGGCCCACGAACACCGGGGAGCTGTTTTTT.

The rearrangement joins TRBV11-2 to TRBJ2-6, with no clear D. The V end lost 5 bases, the J end lost 0 bases, and 8 bases lay between the germline ends. Germline CDR1 is SGHAT and CDR2 is FQNNGV. This CDR3 has 15 residues. The CDR3 sequence is CASSPQSSGANVLTF. CDR3 nucleotides: TGTGCCAGCAGCCCCCAGTCCTCTGGGGCCAACGTCCTGACTTTC.

The rearrangement uses TRBV27 and TRBJ2-1; 9 bases are a match to TRBD2. Germline V gives CDR1 MNHEY, CDR2 SMNVEV (reference sequence). The CDR3 is 23 amino acids. V lost 8 bases and J lost 1; bases outside the gene matches: 30. As DNA, the CDR3 is TGTGCCAGCGCCTCCCGGGGGCCGCCCCTAGCGGGATTGTATTGGGGGTCCTACAATGAGCAGTTCTTC. Translation gives CASASRGPPLAGLYWGSYNEQFF.

The rearrangement links TRBV28 to TRBJ2-7; TRBD2 matches at 12 bases. The CDR3 extends over 17 amino acids. V dropped 4 bases and J dropped 2; count of bases not matched to a gene: 9. Germline assignment: CDR1 MDHEN and CDR2 SYDVKM. The CDR3 region has the DNA TGTGCCAGCAGTTCCCTAGGGAGACTAGCGGGAGCCTACGAGCAGTACTTC. It is translated as CASSSLGRLAGAYEQYF.

J is TRBJ2-3 and V is TRBV11-2, with D possibly being TRBD1 (6 bases). V shed 2 bases and J shed 6 bases, with 12 bases lying between them. CDR1 and CDR2 from the germline V gene are SGHAT and FQNNGV. The CDR3 consists of 14 residues. CDR3 nucleotides: TGTGCCAGCAGCTTAACCCCAAGGGGGGATACGCAGTATTTT. This gives the protein CASSLTPRGDTQYF.

The gene calls are TRBV12-5 and TRBJ2-2; D not certain. Looked up from germline, CDR1 is LGHNT and CDR2 is FRNRAP. The CDR3 covers 13 residues. Trimming left V 2 bases short and J 5 bases short, with 6 bases between. The CDR3 reads CASGLRLTGELFF. The CDR3 DNA follows: TGTGCTAGTGGTTTGAGGCTTACCGGGGAGCTGTTTTTT.